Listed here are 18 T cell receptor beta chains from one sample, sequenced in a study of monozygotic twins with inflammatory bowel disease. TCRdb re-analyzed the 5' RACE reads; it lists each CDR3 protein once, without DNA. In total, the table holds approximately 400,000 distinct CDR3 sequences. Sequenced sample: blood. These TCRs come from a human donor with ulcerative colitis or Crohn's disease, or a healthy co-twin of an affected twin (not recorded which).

The CDR3 spells CASNTGQGPFLAQHF. The chain employs TRBV19 and TRBJ1-5; the D call of TRBD1 rests on TCRdb alone, since no DNA is present to check it. This CDR3 is built from 15 residues. Germline values: CDR1 LNHDA, CDR2 SQIVND (reference sequence).

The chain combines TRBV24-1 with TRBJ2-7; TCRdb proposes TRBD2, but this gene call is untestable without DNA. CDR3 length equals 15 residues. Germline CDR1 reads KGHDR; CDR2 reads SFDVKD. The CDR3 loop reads CATSDGSAGDGEQYF.

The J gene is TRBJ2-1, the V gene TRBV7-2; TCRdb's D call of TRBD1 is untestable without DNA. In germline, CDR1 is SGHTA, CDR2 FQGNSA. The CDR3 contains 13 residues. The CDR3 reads CASSPGPVNEQFF.

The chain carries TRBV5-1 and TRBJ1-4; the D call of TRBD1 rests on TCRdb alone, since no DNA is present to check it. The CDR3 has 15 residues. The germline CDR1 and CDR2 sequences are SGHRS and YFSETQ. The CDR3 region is CATHPGHATNEKLFF.

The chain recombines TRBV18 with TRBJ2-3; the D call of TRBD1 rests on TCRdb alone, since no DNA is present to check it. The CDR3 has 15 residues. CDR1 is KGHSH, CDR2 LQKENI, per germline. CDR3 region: CASSQSGVPSDTQYF.

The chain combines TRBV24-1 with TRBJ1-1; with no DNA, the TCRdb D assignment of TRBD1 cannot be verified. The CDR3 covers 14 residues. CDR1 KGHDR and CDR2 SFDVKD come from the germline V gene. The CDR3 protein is CATSGTGTVDEAFF.

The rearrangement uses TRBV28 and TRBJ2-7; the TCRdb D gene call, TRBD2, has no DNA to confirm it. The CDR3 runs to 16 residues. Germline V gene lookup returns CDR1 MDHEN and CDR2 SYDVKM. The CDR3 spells CASSARGSPARYEQYF.

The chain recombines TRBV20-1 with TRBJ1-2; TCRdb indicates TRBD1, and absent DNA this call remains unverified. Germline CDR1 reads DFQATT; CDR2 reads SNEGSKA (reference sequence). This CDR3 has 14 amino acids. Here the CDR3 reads CSASRDARNYGYTF.

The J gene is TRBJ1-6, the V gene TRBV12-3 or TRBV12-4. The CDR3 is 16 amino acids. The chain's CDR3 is CASRDARSSYNSPLHF.

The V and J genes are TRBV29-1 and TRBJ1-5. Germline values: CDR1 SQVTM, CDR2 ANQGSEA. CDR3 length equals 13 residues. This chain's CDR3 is CSVEDNLGQPQHF.

The chain's CDR3 is CASRRTGLAGSSGTDTQYF. This chain connects TRBV5-1 to TRBJ2-3; TCRdb proposes TRBD2, but this gene call is untestable without DNA. The CDR3 spans 19 residues. Germline loops: CDR1 SGHRS, CDR2 YFSETQ. Full variable domain (missing parts from reference TRBV5-1 and TRBJ2-3): KAGVTQTPRYLIKTRGQQVTLSCSPISGHRSVSWYQQTPGQGLQFLFEYFSETQRNKGNFPGRFSGRQFSNSRSEMNVSTLELGDSALYLCASRRTGLAGSSGTDTQYFGPGTRLTVL.

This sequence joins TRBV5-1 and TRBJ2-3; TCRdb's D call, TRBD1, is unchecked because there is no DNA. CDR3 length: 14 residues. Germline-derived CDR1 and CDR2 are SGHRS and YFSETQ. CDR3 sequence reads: CASGPQPSTDTQYF.

CDR3 amino acids: CSARLGTAYGYTF. The chain recombines TRBV20-1 with TRBJ1-2; the D call from TCRdb, TRBD1, cannot be confirmed without DNA. CDR1 DFQATT and CDR2 SNEGSKA come from the germline V gene (reference sequence). The CDR3 totals 13 residues.

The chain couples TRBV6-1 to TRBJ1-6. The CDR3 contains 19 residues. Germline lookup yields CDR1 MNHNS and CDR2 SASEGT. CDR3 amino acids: CASKGSRDSPGSYNSPLHF.

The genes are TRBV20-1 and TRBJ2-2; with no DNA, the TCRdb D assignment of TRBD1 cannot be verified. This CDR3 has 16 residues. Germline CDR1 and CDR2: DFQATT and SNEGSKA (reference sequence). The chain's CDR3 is CSARDFRGPNTGELFF.

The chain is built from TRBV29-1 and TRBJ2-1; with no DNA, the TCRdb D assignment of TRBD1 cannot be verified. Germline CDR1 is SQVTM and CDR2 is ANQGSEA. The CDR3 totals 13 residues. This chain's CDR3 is CSVTGASLSEQFF.

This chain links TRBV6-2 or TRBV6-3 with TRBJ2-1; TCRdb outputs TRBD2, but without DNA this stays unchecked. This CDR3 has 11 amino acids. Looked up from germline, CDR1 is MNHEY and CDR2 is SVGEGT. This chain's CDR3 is CASSASLVQFF.

This chain's CDR3 is CACGLGQGRFSGNTIYF. The J gene is TRBJ1-3, the V gene TRBV30. Germline values: CDR1 GTSNPN, CDR2 SVGIG (reference sequence). The CDR3 covers 17 residues.